This T cell receptor beta chain derives from a study of monozygotic twins with inflammatory bowel disease. Germline-derived CDR1 and CDR2 are MNHEY and SVGAGI. This CDR3 has 15 amino acids. From the 5' RACE reads, TCRdb lists one entry per CDR3 protein and no DNA. The sample includes 200,000 to 250,000 distinct CDR3 sequences. The chain recombines TRBV6-5 with TRBJ2-2; TCRdb's D call of TRBD1 is untestable without DNA. Sequencing was carried out using blood. This clonotype originated in a human donor with ulcerative colitis or Crohn's disease, or a healthy co-twin of an affected twin (not recorded which). This CDR3 is CASSLEGIQTGELFF.